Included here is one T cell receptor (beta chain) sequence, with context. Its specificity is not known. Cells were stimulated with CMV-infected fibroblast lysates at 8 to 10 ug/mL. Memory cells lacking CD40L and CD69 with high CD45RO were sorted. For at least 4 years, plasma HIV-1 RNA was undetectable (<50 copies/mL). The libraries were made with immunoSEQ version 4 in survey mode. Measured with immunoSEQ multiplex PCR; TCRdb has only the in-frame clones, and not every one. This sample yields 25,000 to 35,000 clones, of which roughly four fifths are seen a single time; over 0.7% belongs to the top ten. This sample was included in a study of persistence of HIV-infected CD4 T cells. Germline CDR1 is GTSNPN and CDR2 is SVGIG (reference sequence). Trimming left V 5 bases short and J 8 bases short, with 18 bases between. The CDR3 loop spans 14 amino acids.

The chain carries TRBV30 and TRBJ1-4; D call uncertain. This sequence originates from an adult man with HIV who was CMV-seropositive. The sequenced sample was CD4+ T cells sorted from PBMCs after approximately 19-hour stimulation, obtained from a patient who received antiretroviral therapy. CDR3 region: CAWGLRGVGEKLFF. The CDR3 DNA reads TGTGCCTGGGGCCTCCGCGGAGTTGGCGAAAAACTGTTTTTT. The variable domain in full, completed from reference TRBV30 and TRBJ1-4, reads SQTIHQWPATLVQPVGSPLSLECTVEGTSNPNLYWYRQAAGRGLQLLFYSVGIGQISSEVPQNLSASRPQDRQFILSSKKLLLSDSGFYLCAWGLRGVGEKLFFGSGTQLSVL.